This entry concerns a single TCR beta chain. TCRdb keeps only in-frame clones here, not all; method: immunoSEQ multiplex PCR. The sample holds about 49,000 clones, 85% seen once. The CDR3 runs to 15 residues. CDR1 SGHNT and CDR2 YYREEE come from the germline V gene (reference sequence). The ends lost 2 bases at V and 5 bases at J; junction bases unmatched: 7. These data originate in a study of OX40 agonist ivuxolimab in advanced cancers. This clonotype was obtained from an adult with an advanced solid tumor such as melanoma, head and neck, liver or kidney cancer. The genes are TRBV5-4 and TRBJ2-5; the match to TRBD2 covers 9 bases. Specimen: CD4+ or CD8+ T cells sorted from blood, collected in a trial of the OX40 agonist ivuxolimab. The CDR3 DNA sequence: TGTGCCAGCAGCTTCGTGGCGGCGGGGGGGGAGACCCAGTACTTC. Protein sequence: CASSFVAAGGETQYF. Full variable domain (rest looked up from reference TRBV5-4 and TRBJ2-5): ETGVTQSPTHLIKTRGQQVTLRCSSQSGHNTVSWYQQALGQGPQFIFQYYREEENGRGNFPPRFSGLQFPNYSSELNVNALELDDSALYLCASSFVAAGGETQYFGPGTRLLVL.